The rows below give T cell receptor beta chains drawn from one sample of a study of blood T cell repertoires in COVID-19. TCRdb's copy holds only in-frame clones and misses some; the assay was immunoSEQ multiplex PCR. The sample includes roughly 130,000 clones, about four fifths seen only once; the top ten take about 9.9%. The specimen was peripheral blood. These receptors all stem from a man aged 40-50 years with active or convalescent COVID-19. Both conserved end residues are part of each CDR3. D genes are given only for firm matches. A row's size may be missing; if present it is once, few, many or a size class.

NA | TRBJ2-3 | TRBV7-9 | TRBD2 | CASSQPGGGTDTQYF | TGTGCCAGCAGCCAGCCTGGGGGGGGAACAGATACGCAGTATTTT
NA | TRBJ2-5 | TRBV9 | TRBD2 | CASSVGLAEQETQYF | TGTGCCAGCAGCGTCGGACTAGCGGAGCAAGAGACCCAGTACTTC
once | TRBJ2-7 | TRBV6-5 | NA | CASRKQVSYEQYF | TGTGCCAGCAGAAAACAGGTTTCCTACGAGCAGTACTTC
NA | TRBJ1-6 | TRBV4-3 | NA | CASSPEGVGVISPLHF | TGCGCCAGCAGCCCCGAGGGGGTAGGGGTGATTTCACCCCTCCACTTT
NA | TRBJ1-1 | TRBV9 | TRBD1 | CASSSMRQGALETEAFF | TGTGCCAGCAGCTCTATGAGACAGGGGGCTTTGGAGACTGAAGCTTTCTTT
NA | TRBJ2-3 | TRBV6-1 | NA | CASSEFGTDTQYF | TGTGCCAGCAGTGAATTCGGCACAGATACGCAGTATTTT
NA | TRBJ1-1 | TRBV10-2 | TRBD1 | CASTLTGVTEAFF | TGCGCCAGCACCCTGACAGGGGTTACTGAAGCTTTCTTT
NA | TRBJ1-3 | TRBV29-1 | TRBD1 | CSVDRTGGGNTIYF | TGCAGCGTTGACCGGACAGGTGGTGGAAACACCATATATTTT
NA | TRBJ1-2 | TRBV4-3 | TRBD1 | CASSQEQGAYGYTF | TGCGCCAGCAGCCAAGAACAGGGGGCCTATGGCTACACCTTC
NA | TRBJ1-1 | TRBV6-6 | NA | CASSYPPSDTEAFF | TGTGCCAGCAGTTACCCCCCGAGCGACACTGAAGCTTTCTTT
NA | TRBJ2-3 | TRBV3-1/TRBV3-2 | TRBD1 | CASSQDDRVGTDTQYF | TGTGCCAGCAGCCAAGATGACAGGGTTGGGACAGATACGCAGTATTTT
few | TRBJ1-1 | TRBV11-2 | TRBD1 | CASRSTGTEAFF | TGTGCCAGCAGGTCGACAGGGACTGAAGCTTTCTTT
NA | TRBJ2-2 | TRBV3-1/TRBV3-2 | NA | CASSRGGPGELFF | TGTGCCAGCAGCCGGGGGGGCCCCGGGGAGCTGTTTTTT
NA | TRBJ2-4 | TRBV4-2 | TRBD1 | CASSLGQGDLKNIQYF | TGTGCCAGCAGCCTGGGACAGGGGGACCTAAAAAACATTCAGTACTTC
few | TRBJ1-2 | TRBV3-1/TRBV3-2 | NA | CASRSRDTDYGYTF | TGTGCCAGCAGGAGCCGGGACACAGACTATGGCTACACCTTC
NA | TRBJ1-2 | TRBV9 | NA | CASSVEGNLSGYTF | TGTGCCAGCAGCGTAGAGGGGAATCTCTCTGGCTACACCTTC
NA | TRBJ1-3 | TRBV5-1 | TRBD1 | CASSLTGDIGNTIYF | TGCGCCAGCAGCCTAACAGGGGACATTGGAAACACCATATATTTT
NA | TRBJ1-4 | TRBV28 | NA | CASSFSGVWGEKLFF | TGTGCCAGCAGTTTCTCCGGGGTTTGGGGTGAAAAACTGTTTTTT
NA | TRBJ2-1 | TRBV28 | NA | CASRVTTRSYNEQFF | TGTGCCAGCAGGGTGACAACCCGCTCCTACAATGAGCAGTTCTTC
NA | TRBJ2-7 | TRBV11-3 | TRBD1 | CASSLGDRVHEQYF | TGTGCCAGCAGCTTAGGGGACAGGGTCCACGAGCAGTACTTC
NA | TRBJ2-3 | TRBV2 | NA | CASEMGAGADTQYF | TGTGCCAGCGAGATGGGGGCCGGGGCAGATACGCAGTATTTT
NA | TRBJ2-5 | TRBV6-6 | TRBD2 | CASTAGGGAFETQYF | TGTGCCAGCACCGCCGGCGGGGGGGCCTTTGAGACCCAGTACTTC
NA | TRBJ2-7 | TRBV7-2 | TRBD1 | CASSPGTVLYEQYF | TGTGCCAGCAGCCCCGGGACAGTGCTTTACGAGCAGTACTTC
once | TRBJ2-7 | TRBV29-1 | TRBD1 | CSVGPGTGSGEQYF | TGCAGCGTTGGCCCTGGGACAGGGTCCGGGGAGCAGTACTTC
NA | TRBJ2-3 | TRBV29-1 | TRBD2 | CSVVTSGDGGTQYF | TGCAGCGTTGTCACTAGCGGGGACGGCGGTACGCAGTATTTT
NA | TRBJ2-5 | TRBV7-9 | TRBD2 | CASSGWGGFQETQYF | TGTGCCAGCAGCGGCTGGGGGGGATTCCAAGAGACCCAGTACTTC
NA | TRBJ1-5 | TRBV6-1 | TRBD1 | CASSEIRDRDQPQHF | TGTGCCAGCAGTGAAATCCGGGACAGGGATCAGCCCCAGCATTTT
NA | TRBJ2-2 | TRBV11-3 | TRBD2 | CASSFGTSGGAFAGELFF | TGTGCCAGCAGCTTCGGGACTAGCGGGGGGGCTTTTGCCGGGGAGCTGTTTTTT
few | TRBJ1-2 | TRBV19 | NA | CASSISGYGYTF | TGTGCCAGTAGTATTTCAGGGTATGGCTACACCTTC
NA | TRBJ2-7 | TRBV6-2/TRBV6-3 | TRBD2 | CASSRYVGGGRGSYEQYF | TGTGCCAGCAGTCGGTACGTCGGGGGGGGTCGAGGCTCCTACGAGCAGTACTTC
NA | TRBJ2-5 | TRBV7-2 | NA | CASSLVQGETQYF | TGTGCCAGCAGCTTAGTACAGGGCGAGACCCAGTACTTC
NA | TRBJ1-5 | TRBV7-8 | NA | CASDTGIRNQPQHF | TGTGCCAGTGACACAGGGATACGAAATCAGCCCCAGCATTTT
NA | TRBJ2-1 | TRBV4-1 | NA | CASSHDPGSSYNEQFF | TGCGCCAGCAGCCACGACCCAGGTAGCTCCTACAATGAGCAGTTCTTC
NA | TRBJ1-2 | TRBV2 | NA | CASSDTGGPYGYTF | TGTGCCAGCAGTGATACCGGGGGACCCTATGGCTACACCTTC
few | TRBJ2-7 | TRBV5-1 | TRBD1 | CASSPAGTGTYEQYF | TGCGCCAGCAGCCCGGCAGGGACAGGGACCTACGAGCAGTACTTC
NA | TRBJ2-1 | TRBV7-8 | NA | CAGTSRGGYSYNEQFF | TGTGCCGGCACCTCTAGGGGGGGATACTCCTACAATGAGCAGTTCTTC
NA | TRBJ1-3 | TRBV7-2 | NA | CASSLALGSGNTIYF | TGTGCCAGCAGCTTAGCGCTCGGCTCTGGAAACACCATATATTTT
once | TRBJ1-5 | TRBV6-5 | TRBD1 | CASGDRGWPQHF | TGTGCCAGCGGGGACAGGGGATGGCCCCAGCATTTT
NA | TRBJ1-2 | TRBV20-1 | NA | CSTGGGYGYTF | TGCAGTACTGGGGGCGGCTATGGCTACACCTTC
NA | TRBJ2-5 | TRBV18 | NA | CASSPLYQETQYF | TGTGCCAGCTCACCACTTTATCAAGAGACCCAGTACTTC
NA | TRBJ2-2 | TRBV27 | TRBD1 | CASSLKYRDTGGGTGELFF | TGTGCCAGCAGTTTAAAATACCGAGATACAGGGGGCGGCACCGGGGAGCTGTTTTTT
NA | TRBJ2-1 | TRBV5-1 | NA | CASSLQGWSLSYNEQFF | TGCGCCAGCAGCTTACAGGGTTGGAGCCTCTCCTACAATGAGCAGTTCTTC
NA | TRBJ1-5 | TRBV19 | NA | CATAEGYSNQPQHF | TGTGCCACCGCGGAGGGGTATAGCAATCAGCCCCAGCATTTT
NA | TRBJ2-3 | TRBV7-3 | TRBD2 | CASSLGTSGGATDTQYF | TGTGCCAGCAGCTTAGGGACTAGCGGGGGGGCCACAGATACGCAGTATTTT
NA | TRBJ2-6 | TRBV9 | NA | CASSVGIGLFSGANVLTF | TGTGCCAGCAGCGTAGGAATCGGACTGTTCTCTGGGGCCAACGTCCTGACTTTC
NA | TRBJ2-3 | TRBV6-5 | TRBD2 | CASEASGGVGDTQYF | TGTGCCAGCGAGGCTAGCGGGGGGGTGGGAGATACGCAGTATTTT
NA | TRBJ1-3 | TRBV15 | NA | CATSNRQFYSGNTIYF | TGTGCCACCAGCAACAGACAGTTTTACTCTGGAAACACCATATATTTT
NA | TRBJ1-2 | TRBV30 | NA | CAWSTGPGLGFGYTF | TGTGCCTGGAGTACGGGTCCAGGACTAGGATTCGGCTACACCTTC
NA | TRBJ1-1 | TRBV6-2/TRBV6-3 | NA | CASSFRSIDGNTEAFF | TGTGCCAGCAGTTTCAGGTCGATAGACGGGAACACTGAAGCTTTCTTT
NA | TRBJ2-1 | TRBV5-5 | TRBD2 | CASSLAGGAPSYNEQFF | TGTGCCAGCAGCTTGGCGGGGGGGGCGCCCTCCTACAATGAGCAGTTCTTC
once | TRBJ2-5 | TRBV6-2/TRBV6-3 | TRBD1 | CASSYSTGTGQETQYF | TGTGCCAGCAGTTACTCAACCGGGACAGGACAAGAGACCCAGTACTTC
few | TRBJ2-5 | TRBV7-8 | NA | CASSLEPKTQYF | TGTGCCAGCAGCTTAGAGCCTAAGACCCAGTACTTC
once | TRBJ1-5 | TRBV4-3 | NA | CASSQDFDQPQHF | TGCGCCAGCAGCCAAGATTTCGATCAGCCCCAGCATTTT
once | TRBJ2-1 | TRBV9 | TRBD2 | CASSVDPGLAAGNEQFF | TGTGCCAGCAGCGTAGACCCGGGACTAGCGGCGGGCAATGAGCAGTTCTTC
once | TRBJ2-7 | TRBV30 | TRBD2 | CAWSTLGGYEQYF | TGTGCCTGGAGTACGTTGGGGGGGTACGAGCAGTACTTC
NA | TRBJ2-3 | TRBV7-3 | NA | CASSFQGGADTQYF | TGTGCCAGCAGCTTTCAAGGGGGGGCAGATACGCAGTATTTT
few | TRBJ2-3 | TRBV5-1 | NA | CASSLVPPDSDTQYF | TGCGCCAGCAGCTTGGTGCCCCCAGATAGCGATACGCAGTATTTT